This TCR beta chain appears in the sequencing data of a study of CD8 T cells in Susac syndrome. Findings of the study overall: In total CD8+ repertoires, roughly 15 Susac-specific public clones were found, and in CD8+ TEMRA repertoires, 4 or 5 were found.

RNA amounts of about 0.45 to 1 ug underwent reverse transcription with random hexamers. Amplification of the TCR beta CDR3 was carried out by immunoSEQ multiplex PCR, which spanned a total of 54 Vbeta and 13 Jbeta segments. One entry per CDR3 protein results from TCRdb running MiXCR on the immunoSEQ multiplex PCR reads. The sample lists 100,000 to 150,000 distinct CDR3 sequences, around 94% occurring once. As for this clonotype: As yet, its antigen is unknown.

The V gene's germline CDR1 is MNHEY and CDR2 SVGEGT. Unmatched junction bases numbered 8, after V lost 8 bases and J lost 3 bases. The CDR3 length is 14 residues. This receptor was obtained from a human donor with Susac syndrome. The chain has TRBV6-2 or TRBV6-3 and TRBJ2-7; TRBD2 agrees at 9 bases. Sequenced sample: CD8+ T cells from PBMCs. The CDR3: CASGGRDAFYEQYF. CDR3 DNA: TGTGCCAGCGGCGGGAGGGACGCTTTCTACGAGCAGTACTTC.